The 27 T cell receptor beta chains listed next were all sequenced from one sample in a study of T cells in localized non-small cell lung cancer. The method was immunoSEQ multiplex PCR; TCRdb's version includes in-frame clones alone and lacks a portion of them. The table records about 25,000 clones, more than 90% of them present only once. Sequencing used peripheral blood, obtained before any cancer treatment. These receptor sequences come from a man aged 40-75 years with stage III squamous cell lung carcinoma.

The chain links TRBV30 to TRBJ2-5, with 10 bases identical to TRBD1. Germline assignment: CDR1 GTSNPN and CDR2 SVGIG (reference sequence). J lost 5 bases, V lost 6 bases, and 6 bases had no gene match. The CDR3 has 13 amino acids. The CDR3 spells CACWDRGRETQYF. For the CDR3, the DNA is TGTGCCTGTTGGGACAGGGGAAGGGAGACCCAGTACTTC.

This sequence joins TRBV30 and TRBJ1-2; a possible D gene is TRBD1 (6 bases). This CDR3 spans 14 amino acids. V lost 3 bases and J lost 3, with 14 bases in between. In germline, CDR1 is GTSNPN, CDR2 SVGIG (reference sequence). CDR3 coding DNA: TGTGCCTGGAGGGTTAGGGGGACTCACTATGGCTACACCTTC. Protein sequence: CAWRVRGTHYGYTF.

V gene TRBV5-1 combines with J gene TRBJ1-2; TRBD1 matches 8 bases. Germline V gives CDR1 SGHRS, CDR2 YFSETQ. J was trimmed by 4 bases and V by 0 bases; bases with no gene match: 2. The CDR3 consists of 14 residues. The CDR3 loop is CASSLGDRGYGYTF. CDR3 nucleotide sequence: TGCGCCAGCAGCTTGGGAGACAGGGGCTATGGCTACACCTTC.

The V and J genes are TRBV28 and TRBJ2-7, with unresolved D. V was pared by 1 base and J by 1 base, with 5 bases between. The CDR3 is 13 amino acids. CDR1 is MDHEN and CDR2 is SYDVKM in the germline V gene. Here the CDR3 DNA reads TGTGCCAGCAGTTTATCCCGGTCCTACGAGCAGTACTTC. Its translation is CASSLSRSYEQYF.

The gene calls are TRBV14 and TRBJ2-1; D unclear. The CDR3 sequence is 15 residues long. The V and J ends lost 0 bases and 3 bases respectively, with 9 bases between them. The V gene's germline CDR1 is SGHDN and CDR2 FVKESK. This CDR3 reads CASSQEETYYNEQFF. CDR3 DNA sequence: TGTGCCAGCAGCCAAGAGGAGACTTACTACAATGAGCAGTTCTTC.

The V call is TRBV5-4, the J call TRBJ2-7; TRBD2 is a possible D gene (5 bases). With 0 bases removed from V and 5 bases from J, the gap between germline ends came to 9 bases. CDR3 length equals 13 residues. The germline CDR1 and CDR2 sequences are SGHNT and YYREEE (reference sequence). CDR3 sequence: CASSLAGVHEQYF. CDR3 in DNA: TGTGCCAGCAGCTTGGCCGGGGTCCACGAGCAGTACTTC.

The chain carries TRBV7-9 and TRBJ1-4, with a possible D match to TRBD1 (5 bases). The germline gives CDR1 SEHNR, CDR2 FQNEAQ (reference sequence). The V end was cut by 5 bases, the J end by 7 bases, with 14 bases between. The CDR3 has 14 residues. This CDR3 is CASSITGLSEKLFF. The CDR3 DNA is TGTGCCAGCAGCATAACGGGGCTGAGTGAAAAACTGTTTTTT.

The genes are TRBV28 and TRBJ1-1, with D possibly TRBD1 on 5 matching bases. Germline V gives CDR1 MDHEN, CDR2 SYDVKM. The CDR3 runs 14 residues. Trimming removed 3 bases from V and 1 base from J, with 9 bases in between. In DNA form, the CDR3 reads TGTGCCAGCAGTTTTAGGGGCGGGAACACTGAAGCTTTCTTT. This encodes CASSFRGGNTEAFF.

The chain carries TRBV4-3 and TRBJ2-5, with D uncertain. Trimming cost V 0 bases and J 0 bases, with 8 bases left between them. CDR1 is LGHNA, CDR2 YSLEER, per germline. CDR3 length equals 15 residues. The CDR3 here is CASSQDLGYQETQYF. The CDR3 DNA reads TGCGCCAGCAGCCAAGATTTAGGCTACCAAGAGACCCAGTACTTC.

The chain recombines TRBV19 with TRBJ2-1, with D possibly called TRBD1 or TRBD2 (5 bases each). The germline V gene encodes CDR1 LNHDA and CDR2 SQIVND (reference sequence). The V and J ends lost 6 bases and 7 bases respectively, with 19 bases between them. There are 15 residues in the CDR3. The CDR3 loop is CASSAHGGGINEQFF. The CDR3 DNA reads TGTGCCAGTAGCGCTCATGGTGGGGGAATAAATGAGCAGTTCTTC.

This chain links TRBV28 with TRBJ2-1; D unresolved. The length of the CDR3 is 14 residues. V was trimmed by 3 bases and J by 3 bases, leaving 9 bases between them. Germline V gene sequence: CDR1 MDHEN, CDR2 SYDVKM. CDR3 nucleotides: TGTGCCAGCAGTTTTGTGGATCACTACAATGAGCAGTTCTTC. Its protein product is CASSFVDHYNEQFF.

The CDR3 sequence: CASSSDRGYEQYF. CDR3 DNA: TGTGCCAGCAGCTCCGACAGGGGGTACGAGCAGTACTTC. The V and J genes are TRBV7-2 and TRBJ2-7; 9 bases match TRBD1. Germline-derived CDR1 and CDR2 are SGHTA and FQGNSA. V lost 4 bases and J lost 4; bases outside the gene matches: 2. The CDR3 spans 13 residues.

This clone came up once. J is TRBJ2-7 and V is TRBV5-1; D is ambiguous. CDR1 is SGHRS and CDR2 is YFSETQ in the germline V gene. Between the trimmed V and J ends, which lost 0 bases and 5 bases, there was a span of 15 bases. This CDR3 contains 15 residues. CDR3 coding DNA: TGCGCCAGCAGCTTGGCAATTTTCCGACCGAACGAGCAGTACTTC. This gives the protein CASSLAIFRPNEQYF.

The rearrangement uses TRBV4-2 and TRBJ2-5; D is unresolved. The J call may be in error: the DNA end matches TRBJ2-7 better. Germline CDR1 and CDR2: LGHNA and YNFKEQ. The CDR3 sequence is 15 residues long. The CDR3 DNA is TGTGCCAGCAGCCAAGAAAATTACGGGCAGAACGAGCAGTACTTC. Its protein is CASSQENYGQNEQYF.

The gene calls are TRBV2 and TRBJ2-5; weak D call: TRBD1 (5 bases). The germline V gene has CDR1 SNHLY and CDR2 FYNNEI. The CDR3 covers 12 residues. Trimming took off 8 bases at V and 4 bases at J, with 11 bases between the two ends. Written as DNA, the CDR3 is TGTGCCAGCCAGGGAAGTGGAGAGACCCAGTACTTC. Encoded protein: CASQGSGETQYF.

This clone occurred once. The V call is TRBV7-9, the J call TRBJ2-1; D may be TRBD2 (6 bases). Germline lookup yields CDR1 SEHNR and CDR2 FQNEAQ (reference sequence). The CDR3 length is 14 residues. Trimming removed 3 bases at V and 8 bases at J, with 14 bases between. Written as DNA, the CDR3 is TGTGCCAGCAGCTTGTCCGGAGGGGTAGATGAGCAGTTCTTC. Residues: CASSLSGGVDEQFF.

The chain carries TRBV27 and TRBJ2-7; 8 bases are a match to TRBD1. CDR3 size: 14 residues. The junction had 3 bases not matched to a gene; V was cut back by 3 bases and J by 2 bases. CDR1 is MNHEY, CDR2 SMNVEV, per germline (reference sequence). This CDR3 reads CASSFLQGAYEQYF. CDR3 nucleotide sequence: TGTGCCAGCAGTTTTCTACAGGGGGCCTACGAGCAGTACTTC.

This chain uses TRBV6-5 with TRBJ2-7; 9 bases are a match to TRBD1. The CDR3 is made up of 12 amino acids. CDR1 is MNHEY, CDR2 SVGAGI, per germline. With 10 bases clipped from V and 4 bases from J, the junction kept 5 bases outside the gene matches. The CDR3 DNA reads as TGTGCCACCGGGACAGGGAGATACGAGCAGTACTTC. Protein sequence: CATGTGRYEQYF.

This clone has just a few counts. The CDR3 reads CSVDRPQGTDTQYF. The CDR3 DNA follows: TGCAGCGTTGATAGACCACAGGGGACAGATACGCAGTATTTT. This sequence joins TRBV29-1 and TRBJ2-3; the match to TRBD1 covers 7 bases. The CDR3 has 14 amino acids. Per the germline V gene, CDR1 is SQVTM and CDR2 is ANQGSEA. V lost 3 bases to trimming and J lost 3 bases; unmatched junction nucleotides: 6.

The chain carries TRBV6-1 and TRBJ1-2; no definite D call. Trimming stripped 2 bases from V and 1 base from J, with 11 bases between. There are 15 residues in the CDR3. Germline CDR1 is MNHNS and CDR2 is SASEGT. The CDR3: CASSEIGYGNYGYTF. The CDR3 DNA is TGTGCCAGCAGTGAAATAGGGTATGGTAACTATGGCTACACCTTC.

The CDR3 loop reads CASSPTRTDNEQFF. In DNA, the CDR3 is TGTGCCAGCAGCCCCACCCGAACAGACAATGAGCAGTTCTTC. This sequence joins TRBV7-2 and TRBJ2-1; D ambiguous. V shed 5 bases and J shed 5 bases, with 13 bases lying between them. Germline V CDR1 and CDR2: SGHTA, FQGNSA. CDR3 length: 14 residues.

The chain has TRBV28 and TRBJ2-7; D unresolved. This CDR3 is built from 16 residues. Germline CDR1 reads MDHEN; CDR2 reads SYDVKM. Trimming left V 5 bases short and J 3 bases short, with 20 bases between. The CDR3 region has the DNA TGTGCCAGCAGTCTCCCTCTGCCACGGCCGGGCTACGAGCAGTACTTC. Amino acid sequence: CASSLPLPRPGYEQYF. Full variable domain (outside the CDR3, taken from reference TRBV28 and TRBJ2-7): DVKVTQSSRYLVKRTGEKVFLECVQDMDHENMFWYRQDPGLGLRLIYFSYDVKMKEKGDIPEGYSVSREKKERFSLILESASTNQTSMYLCASSLPLPRPGYEQYFGPGTRLTVT.

CDR3 nucleotide sequence: TGTGCCAGCAGAACCGGAACGGGACTATATCGAGTGGATGAGCAGTTCTTC. It codes for CASRTGTGLYRVDEQFF. The J gene is TRBJ2-1, the V gene TRBV2, with 7 bases identical to TRBD2. CDR3 length: 17 residues. Germline lookup yields CDR1 SNHLY and CDR2 FYNNEI. With 6 bases clipped from V and 8 bases from J, the junction kept 19 bases outside the gene matches.

The CDR3 protein is CASSKEVNTEAFF. For the CDR3, the DNA is TGTGCCAGTAGTAAGGAGGTGAACACTGAAGCTTTCTTT. J is TRBJ1-1 and V is TRBV19, with D hard to call. Deletions cut 4 bases from V and 0 bases from J, with 6 bases between. CDR3 size: 13 residues. CDR1 is LNHDA and CDR2 is SQIVND in the germline V gene (reference sequence).

This chain uses TRBV6-9 with TRBJ1-1; TRBD1 aligns across 7 bases. The CDR3 runs 15 residues. The germline gives CDR1 MNHGY, CDR2 SVAAGI. J gave up 0 bases and V 3 bases, and 4 bases lay outside the gene matches. The CDR3 protein is CASSYQGVMNTEAFF. CDR3 DNA sequence: TGTGCCAGCAGTTACCAGGGGGTGATGAACACTGAAGCTTTCTTT.

The chain couples TRBV18 to TRBJ1-2, with no clear D. Germline CDR1 KGHSH, CDR2 LQKENI. Between the trimmed V and J ends, which lost 0 bases and 4 bases, there was a span of 9 bases. This CDR3 contains 14 residues. The chain's CDR3 is CASSPPASGYGYTF. The CDR3 bases are TGTGCCAGCTCACCACCGGCCAGTGGCTATGGCTACACCTTC.

This chain joins TRBV19 and TRBJ1-2; 8 positions match TRBD1. Trimming at V came to 4 bases and at J to 8 bases, leaving 12 bases not matched to a gene. This CDR3 has 15 amino acids. Per the germline V gene, CDR1 is LNHDA and CDR2 is SQIVND (reference sequence). CDR3: CASSTLQGARGGYTF. In DNA, the CDR3 is TGTGCCAGTAGTACCCTGCAGGGGGCAAGAGGGGGCTACACCTTC.